This TCR beta chain was captured in a study of OX40 agonist ivuxolimab in advanced cancers. About the study: Those treated in dose escalation had hepatocellular carcinoma, melanoma, renal cell cancer or head and neck cancer. General study points: At 0.1 to 3.0 mg/kg and by week 6, clonal expansion occurred in CD4+ and CD8+ blood T cells.

The CDR3 has 13 amino acids. CDR1 MNHEY and CDR2 SMNVEV come from the germline V gene (reference sequence). Trimming left V 8 bases short and J 1 base short, with 12 bases between. Comment on this clone: Antigen unknown.

Researchers took blood at baseline, on cycle 4 day 1, and on cycle 7 day 1. Libraries were prepared by immunoSEQ multiplex PCR; TCRdb keeps only in-frame clonotypes and omits some of them. The sample includes around 20,000 clones, roughly four fifths of them seen just once. The J gene is TRBJ2-7, the V gene TRBV27, with D maybe TRBD2 (6 bases). The receptor's source is an adult with an advanced solid tumor such as melanoma, head and neck, liver or kidney cancer. The sample in question was CD4+ or CD8+ T cells sorted from blood, obtained in a trial of the OX40 agonist ivuxolimab. CDR3 bases: TGTGCCAGCTCCCTGGCGGGATCCTACGAGCAGTACTTC. Residues: CASSLAGSYEQYF.